These 24 T cell receptor beta chains were all obtained from the same sample, sequenced in a study of CD8+ T cells in alopecia areata. Sequencing templates came from extracted RNA that was reverse transcribed into cDNA. This table comes from immunoSEQ multiplex PCR, and its TCRdb copy is limited to in-frame clones, with some not included. Of 93,000 or so clones detected, roughly 53% appear once; the ten largest clones hold about 8.8%. Sequencing input: CD4+ T cells sorted from blood. These receptors all stem from a human donor in good health.

J is TRBJ2-5 and V is TRBV5-1; D unresolved. CDR3 length: 13 residues. Germline V lookup: CDR1 SGHRS, CDR2 YFSETQ. Deletions cut 4 bases from V and 0 bases from J, with 7 bases between. The CDR3, as DNA: TGCGCCAGCAGCCCCCCCAACCAAGAGACCCAGTACTTC. Protein product: CASSPPNQETQYF.

This clone was counted a few times. The chain recombines TRBV4-3 with TRBJ2-5; tentatively, D is TRBD2 (5 bases). Deletions cut 1 base from V and 5 bases from J, with 11 bases between. Looked up from germline, CDR1 is LGHNA and CDR2 is YSLEER. This CDR3 is 14 amino acids long. The chain's CDR3 is CASSQVVGGETQYF. Here the CDR3 DNA reads TGCGCCAGCAGCCAAGTGGTAGGCGGGGAGACCCAGTACTTC.

The gene calls are TRBV29-1 and TRBJ1-1; 7 nucleotides agree with TRBD1. V trimming: 3 bases; J trimming: 4 bases; junction bases outside the gene matches: 11. Germline-derived CDR1 and CDR2 are SQVTM and ANQGSEA. The CDR3 covers 15 residues. The CDR3 DNA follows: TGCAGCGTTGAGGGGATACAGGGGTATAGCACTGAAGCTTTCTTT. Amino acids: CSVEGIQGYSTEAFF.

This clone was seen a few times. The genes are TRBV29-1 and TRBJ2-2; D is unclear. The germline V gene has CDR1 SQVTM and CDR2 ANQGSEA. This CDR3 spans 12 amino acids. V shed 4 bases and J shed 8 bases, with 11 bases lying between them. CDR3 DNA sequence: TGCAGCGTTGTGCAGAATTCGGGGGAGCTGTTTTTT. Protein sequence: CSVVQNSGELFF.

The rearrangement uses TRBV18 and TRBJ2-2; D unclear. CDR3 length: 14 amino acids. Germline lookup yields CDR1 KGHSH and CDR2 LQKENI. The V and J ends lost 3 bases and 6 bases respectively, with 11 bases between them. CDR3 amino acids: CASSPRNGPGELFF. The CDR3 DNA sequence: TGTGCCAGCTCACCTAGGAACGGGCCCGGGGAGCTGTTTTTT.

The V call is TRBV7-2, the J call TRBJ1-5; 9 nucleotides agree with TRBD1. The CDR3 spans 16 residues. V was pared by 3 bases and J by 4 bases, with 7 bases of the junction left unmatched. Germline V gene lookup returns CDR1 SGHTA and CDR2 FQGNSA. CDR3 residues: CASSFRHGQGNQPQHF. CDR3 nucleotide sequence: TGTGCCAGCAGCTTCCGTCACGGACAGGGGAATCAGCCCCAGCATTTT.

This clone was observed a few times. The chain links TRBV29-1 to TRBJ1-2; a weak D match, TRBD1 (5 bases). V was shortened by 6 bases and J by 2 bases, with 10 bases between the two germline ends. Germline V CDR1 and CDR2: SQVTM, ANQGSEA. This CDR3 spans 12 amino acids. In DNA form, the CDR3 reads TGCAGCGTGGCGACAGAGAACTATGGCTACACCTTC. Translating gives CSVATENYGYTF.

The V and J genes are TRBV30 and TRBJ1-2; D perhaps matches TRBD1 (5 bases). CDR3 length equals 13 residues. Germline-derived CDR1 and CDR2 are GTSNPN and SVGIG (reference sequence). V gave up 2 bases and J gave up 6 bases, with 13 bases separating them. The CDR3 loop is CAWSRGVADGYTF. The DNA for the CDR3 is TGTGCCTGGAGTAGAGGGGTGGCTGATGGCTACACCTTC.

This clone was counted many times. The chain has TRBV6-6 and TRBJ2-7; TRBD1 is a possible D gene (6 bases). The CDR3 sequence is 13 residues long. The germline V gene encodes CDR1 MNHNY and CDR2 SVGAGI (reference sequence). Between the trimmed V and J ends, which lost 6 bases and 7 bases, there was a span of 16 bases. In DNA form, the CDR3 reads TGTGCCAGCAGAGACATACAGGGAAGAGAGCAGTACTTC. It codes for CASRDIQGREQYF.

The chain is built from TRBV28 and TRBJ2-7; TRBD1 agrees at 11 bases. The CDR3 is made up of 17 amino acids. J lost 4 bases, V lost 6 bases, and 14 bases had no gene match. Germline V lookup: CDR1 MDHEN, CDR2 SYDVKM. The CDR3 reads CASSWEGWDRGIYEQYF. The CDR3 DNA reads as TGTGCCAGCAGCTGGGAGGGCTGGGACAGGGGGATTTACGAGCAGTACTTC.

The chain employs TRBV7-8 and TRBJ2-5; D remains unclear. This CDR3 is built from 14 residues. Germline loops: CDR1 SGHVS, CDR2 FQNEAQ. V was clipped by 5 bases and J by 5 bases, with 15 bases between them. The CDR3, as DNA: TGTGCCAGCAGCCCCCGATCGCAGAGTGAGACCCAGTACTTC. It specifies CASSPRSQSETQYF. Combining the CDR3 with reference TRBV7-8 and TRBJ2-5 gives the whole variable domain GAGVSQSPRYKVAKRGQDVALRCDPISGHVSLFWYQQALGQGPEFLTYFQNEAQLDKSGLPSDRFFAERPEGSVSTLKIQRTQQEDSAVYLCASSPRSQSETQYFGPGTRLLVL.

V is TRBV30 and J is TRBJ2-7; D assignment may be TRBD1 or TRBD2 (7 bases each). Germline V gives CDR1 GTSNPN, CDR2 SVGIG (reference sequence). V shed 6 bases and J shed 3 bases, with 18 bases lying between them. CDR3 size: 14 residues. In DNA form, the CDR3 reads TGTGCCTGTAACAGGGGACTACCGGTCTACGAGCAGTACTTC. This gives the protein CACNRGLPVYEQYF.

The rearrangement links TRBV30 to TRBJ1-5; possible D gene TRBD1, 6 bases. The CDR3 totals 17 residues. Germline assignment: CDR1 GTSNPN and CDR2 SVGIG (reference sequence). The V end lost 2 bases, the J end lost 1 base, and 18 bases lay between the germline ends. The CDR3 DNA is TGTGCCTGGAGTAACGCTCAGGACAGTCAGAGCAATCAGCCCCAGCATTTT. This translates into CAWSNAQDSQSNQPQHF.

The chain combines TRBV4-1 with TRBJ2-2, with no clear D. Germline loops: CDR1 MGHRA, CDR2 YSYEKL. CDR3 length: 13 amino acids. V lost 7 bases and J lost 7, with 13 bases in between. The CDR3: CASTRLSGGELFF. Written as DNA, the CDR3 is TGCGCCAGCACGCGTTTGTCCGGCGGGGAGCTGTTTTTT.

This clone has a handful of counts. V gene TRBV29-1 combines with J gene TRBJ2-3, with 8 bases fitting TRBD1. This CDR3 has 14 residues. The J segment lost 2 bases and the V segment lost 5 bases, leaving 6 bases of the junction unmatched. Germline lookup yields CDR1 SQVTM and CDR2 ANQGSEA. This CDR3 reads CSVYRDRSTDTQYF. DNA for the CDR3: TGCAGCGTTTACCGGGACAGGTCCACAGATACGCAGTATTTT.

The chain carries TRBV29-1 and TRBJ2-7, with a weak D call TRBD1 (6 bases). CDR1 is SQVTM and CDR2 is ANQGSEA in the germline V gene. Trimming took 6 bases from V and 3 from J, leaving 15 bases between them. The CDR3 spans 13 residues. Here the CDR3 DNA reads TGCAGCGTGGAGAGCCGGGACAACTACGAGCAGTACTTC. As protein: CSVESRDNYEQYF.

This chain links TRBV29-1 with TRBJ1-1; D unresolved. This CDR3 is 14 amino acids long. Trimming removed 1 base at V and 4 bases at J, with 13 bases between. CDR1 is SQVTM and CDR2 is ANQGSEA in the germline V gene. The CDR3 sequence is CSVEALHQSTEAFF. Here the CDR3 DNA reads TGCAGCGTTGAAGCGCTACATCAAAGCACTGAAGCTTTCTTT.

J is TRBJ2-2 and V is TRBV29-1; D possibly corresponds to TRBD2 (5 bases). V was shortened by 4 bases and J by 7 bases, with 7 bases between the two germline ends. This CDR3 contains 11 residues. Germline CDR1 reads SQVTM; CDR2 reads ANQGSEA. CDR3 nucleotide sequence: TGCAGCGTTGTGAGGGTCGGGGAGCTGTTTTTT. Translated, it gives CSVVRVGELFF.

This clone was counted a few times. The chain joins TRBV7-9 to TRBJ1-2; D unclear. Germline lookup yields CDR1 SEHNR and CDR2 FQNEAQ (reference sequence). This CDR3 has 15 amino acids. V lost 1 base and J 4 bases, leaving 13 bases between the germline ends. CDR3: CASSLGSAGFYGYTF. The CDR3 coding sequence is TGTGCCAGCAGCTTAGGGTCGGCAGGCTTCTATGGCTACACCTTC.

This clone turned up a few times. V usage is TRBV28 and J usage is TRBJ2-1, with D perhaps matching TRBD1 or TRBD2 (5 bases each). In germline, CDR1 is MDHEN, CDR2 SYDVKM. The CDR3 has 13 amino acids. The germline V and J ends were trimmed by 8 bases and 4 bases, with 12 bases remaining between them. CDR3 loop: CASGGQTYNEQFF. As DNA, the CDR3 is TGTGCCAGCGGGGGTCAAACGTACAATGAGCAGTTCTTC.

V usage is TRBV29-1 and J usage is TRBJ1-1; D gene uncertain. The V and J ends lost 5 bases and 10 bases respectively, with 14 bases between them. Germline CDR1 is SQVTM and CDR2 is ANQGSEA. CDR3 length: 11 amino acids. The CDR3 protein is CSVQTLGGAFF. Written as DNA, the CDR3 is TGCAGCGTTCAAACCCTGGGTGGAGCTTTCTTT.

The chain links TRBV4-3 to TRBJ2-2; tentative D call: TRBD1 (6 bases). V shed 9 bases and J shed 0 bases, with 17 bases lying between them. This CDR3 region has 16 residues. The V gene's germline CDR1 is LGHNA and CDR2 YSLEER. The CDR3 is CARERTDSPNTGELFF. The CDR3 bases are TGCGCCAGGGAGCGGACAGACAGCCCGAACACCGGGGAGCTGTTTTTT.

This clone was detected ten times or more. This chain connects TRBV6-6 to TRBJ2-4, with TRBD2 as a possible D gene (7 bases). The germline gives CDR1 MNHNY, CDR2 SVGAGI (reference sequence). CDR3 size: 15 residues. Trimming left V 8 bases short and J 7 bases short, with 21 bases between. DNA for the CDR3: TGTGCCAGCTTGGATGGGGGGGCCGGAGAGAACATTCAGTACTTC. Translated, it gives CASLDGGAGENIQYF.

The V gene is TRBV25-1, the J gene TRBJ2-2, with TRBD1 identical over 7 bases. With V trimmed by 2 bases and J by 0 bases, 3 bases remained unmatched. The CDR3 is 16 residues long. CDR1 and CDR2 from the germline V gene are MGHDK and SYGVNS. The DNA of the CDR3 is TGTGCCAGCAGTGAACCGACAGGGACGAACACCGGGGAGCTGTTTTTT. Translating gives CASSEPTGTNTGELFF.